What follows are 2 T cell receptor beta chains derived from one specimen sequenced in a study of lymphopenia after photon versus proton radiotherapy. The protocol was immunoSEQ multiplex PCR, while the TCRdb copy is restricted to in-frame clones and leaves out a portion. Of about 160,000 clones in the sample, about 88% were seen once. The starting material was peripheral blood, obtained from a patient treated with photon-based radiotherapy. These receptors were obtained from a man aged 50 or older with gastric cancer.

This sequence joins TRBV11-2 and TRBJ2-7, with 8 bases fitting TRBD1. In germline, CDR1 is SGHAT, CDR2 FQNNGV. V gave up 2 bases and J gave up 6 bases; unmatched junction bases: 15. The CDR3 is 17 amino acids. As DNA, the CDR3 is TGTGCCAGCAGCTTAACCCTCGGACAGGGCCTAATTGGCGAGCAGTACTTC. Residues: CASSLTLGQGLIGEQYF.

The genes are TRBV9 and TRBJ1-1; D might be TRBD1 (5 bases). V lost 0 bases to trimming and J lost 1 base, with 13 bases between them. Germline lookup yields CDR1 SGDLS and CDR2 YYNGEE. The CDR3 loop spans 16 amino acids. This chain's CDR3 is CASSVVVRTRNTEAFF. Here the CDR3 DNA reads TGTGCCAGCAGCGTAGTAGTACGGACACGGAACACTGAAGCTTTCTTT.